Included here is one TCR beta chain sequence, with context. This clone's antigen is unknown. From the cysteine up to the phenylalanine, the CDR3 has a length of 13 residues. The DNA shown is the 39-base CDR3, in frame from base 1. The V and J ends are trimmed by 2 bases and 0 bases, leaving 5 bases between them. Per the germline V gene (reference sequence), GTSNPN is the CDR1 and SVGIG is the CDR2. Libraries were prepared through the immunoSEQ multiplex PCR assay. A mixture of 60 forward primers for TCR Vbeta segments and 13 reverse primers for TCR Jbeta segments was used in the multiplex PCR. Amplification of the CDR3 region of rearranged TCR beta genes was performed with a multiplex PCR assay on genomic DNA. Amplified TCR beta libraries were sequenced as 87-base-pair reads on the Illumina HiSeq System. Per the authors' processing: Across the 670 or so repertoires, a later analysis counted approximately 83 million unique TCR beta chains, about 10 million of which were shared by at least two donors. To remove PCR and sequencing errors, raw reads were error-corrected and collapsed into unique sequences using a nearest-neighbor algorithm that merged closely related sequences. V, D and J gene segments were assigned by aligning CDR3 sequences to IMGT reference sequences. For a sequence to be retained, at least a six-nucleotide match to both a V gene segment and a J gene segment was required. A rearrangement counted as productive if the CDR3 had no stop codons and remained in frame with V and J, and every other rearrangement counted as non-productive. CDR3 was defined by IMGT convention, running from the second conserved V-encoded cysteine to the conserved J-encoded phenylalanine. In an earlier analysis of approximately 590 of the donors, sequences lacking an unambiguous match to a single V gene segment were excluded. In an earlier analysis of several hundred of the donors, V segments were called functional above 56.7% productive rearrangements and were called segregating when the between-donor standard deviation exceeded 5%. A statistical classification framework was built for diagnosing cytomegalovirus status from the catalog of TCR beta chain sequences. In a later analysis, TCR nucleotide sequences were compared against IMGT/GENE-DB human TR gene sequences so that V and J genes could be assigned. A later analysis assigned CDR3 sequences and most-parsimonious VDJ recombination scenarios with the TCRdist pipeline. In a later analysis, every TCR beta chain was defined by the combination of its CDR3 amino acid sequence and its V-gene family, and reads without a unique V-gene family were dropped. A later analysis removed 450 to 600 highly shared, low-generation-probability nucleotide sequences to deal with suspected cross-contamination and a sequencing artifact. In a later analysis, a clonal expansion index for each public chain was calculated from normalized within-repertoire ranks of inferred template counts. In a later analysis, generation probabilities were computed using a VDJ recombination model fitted to out-of-frame rearrangements, and the results were checked against IGoR. In a later analysis, hypergeometric tests were used to score TCR-TCR, TCR-HLA and TCR-CMV co-occurrence, with a repertoire-size bias correction applied to TCR pairs. False discovery rates were estimated in a later analysis by permuting HLA or CMV assignments 20 times. In a later analysis, co-occurring TCRs were grouped with DBSCAN, and TCRdist sequence similarity was added when clustering was performed within HLA-allele-positive subsets. Repertoires with fewer than 30,000 or more than 120,000 public chains were left out of co-occurrence clustering, as were a handful of repertoires with anomalous nucleotide sharing. Entries here come from immuneACCESS through TCRdb and include only in-frame sequences with V and J called. Some clones fail to appear in such tables; in the studies checked, an unresolved V gene covers under half of the shortfall, and the cause of the remainder is unknown. From that table come the V and J calls and clone size; the DNA was used to work out D and trimming. The table for this sample shows just over 150,000 clones. The biggest ten clones account for 1% to 1.5% of the sample.

This entry belongs to a study of cytomegalovirus exposure and HLA in healthy donors (dated by TCRdb to 2016 to 2017). Broadly, across the study: An earlier analysis of roughly 610 of the donors reported 276 Gb of sequence data and 90 million to 120 million unique TCR beta sequences obtained from some 200 million T cells. In a later analysis, previously published TCR beta repertoires from roughly 710 donors were re-analyzed and high-resolution HLA genotyping was added so that TCR occurrence patterns could be studied. On average, around 230,000 unique TCR beta nucleotide sequences were sequenced per donor among 398 genotyped donors of the cohort, with 15% to 20% of those sequences being non-productive. Of the approximately 400 genotyped donors, approximately 82% fell in the genetic ancestry cluster associated with self-reported Caucasian donors. Roughly five DR-DQ haplotypes were handled as single units for association and clustering, since linkage in the cohort was strong. Genome-wide SNP genotypes for about 60% of the roughly 700 donors were used in a later genetic analysis, which treated that subset as a discovery cohort. Besides the first cohort of roughly 660 subjects, a separate validation cohort made up of 120 different subjects was used. All discovery cohort repertoires had been generated on a single sequencing platform. The number of typed donors differed by locus: about 629-640 for A, B, C, DRB1 and DQB1; 522 for DQA1; roughly 600 for DPA1; and some 450 for DPB1. Donor age, sex, ethnicity and CMV serostatus were compiled alongside the repertoire data. The later analysis used no new phenotypic data to find candidate immune exposures, relying instead on TCR beta sequences and their occurrence across donors. To predict cytomegalovirus infection status, the study brought together high-throughput TCR immunosequencing, statistical association of individual TCRs with disease status, and machine learning. In an earlier analysis of roughly 600 of the donors, high-throughput TCR beta sequencing was used to judge whether each TCR beta V gene segment behaved as functional or pseudogenic. An early release covering about 600 HLA-typed donors comprised around 300 gigabases of sequencing data and approximately 85 million unique TCR sequences. The aim of the study was to test whether cataloging public T cell receptors could identify signatures of past pathogen exposure. Class I and class II HLA loci were covered by the typing at four-digit resolution. The T cell repertoires of about 700 subjects were profiled by immunosequencing and related to cytomegalovirus serostatus. Findings and caveats that apply to the study as a whole: The classifier was reported to diagnose cytomegalovirus status with high specificity and sensitivity in both the original cohort and the validation cohort. Because counts were too low, 15 or so rarely observed V segments, including chromosome 9 orphons, were excluded from the earlier analysis of 587 of the donors. In an earlier analysis of some 550 of the donors, most TCR beta V segments were observed in productive rearrangements about 87% or about 30% of the time, broadly matching IMGT annotations. Because HLA typing was unavailable for some donors at each locus, only the typed subset was used in association tests. According to a later analysis, parvovirus B19, influenza, CMV and Epstein-Barr virus appeared linked to several top co-occurrence clusters. Compared with equally common non-associated chains, HLA-associated TCR beta chains in a later analysis were more clonally expanded and had lower generation probabilities. Because the 87-base-pair reads could not distinguish some IMGT-functional V segments, including TRBV6-2 and TRBV6-3, those segments were excluded. A further reported finding was that TCR beta sequences accurately predicted the HLA-A and HLA-B alleles for most subjects in the first cohort. Immune exposure information for the cohort was limited to CMV serostatus. Roughly uniform sequencing depth across donors was assumed in presence/absence analyses, although this assumption may not hold. In a later analysis, about 17,000 TCR beta sequences were associated with specific HLA alleles at a false discovery rate of 0.05. The study gave a list of 150 to 200 TCR beta chains associated with cytomegalovirus. In vitro tests confirmed that three of the cytomegalovirus-associated TCR beta chains recognize cytomegalovirus antigens. It was suggested by the authors that the approach could potentially be generalized to other disease states and immunological phenotypes. When HLA alleles, especially DR and DQ, strongly co-occurred, attributing TCR associations to individual alleles was difficult. Correlated functional status among segregating V segments might reflect linkage disequilibrium, but an unknown experimental factor could not be ruled out. V-gene and J-gene trimming of TCR beta chains was associated with a missense DCLRE1C variant in a later genetic analysis, and the association was replicated in an independent cohort. According to a later analysis, TCR association rates differed among HLA loci, with DRB1 alleles showing the most associated TCRs and HLA-C alleles showing the fewest. According to a later analysis, most CMV-associated TCR beta chains appeared to be HLA-restricted, and the HLA associations seemed to be driven largely by CMV exposure. A cluster of highly shared sequence variants was judged likely to represent a technical artifact of the sequencing pipeline. While some public TCRs were present in many individuals, most TCR sequences turned up only very rarely across donors. According to a later genetic analysis, donors in an Asian-associated ancestry cluster had fewer N-insertions in productive TCRs than the approximately 700-donor mean. Only TCR beta chains were sequenced in this cohort, and the absence of alpha or paired-chain data limited detectable features.

The cohort consisted of 650 to 850 healthy bone marrow donors. All cohort members were sampled while nominally healthy, although unrecorded immune exposures were likely present. The donor tested CMV seronegative and was one of the 352 seronegative cohort members. A peripheral blood sample was collected from each donor, and TCR beta sequencing was performed on peripheral blood mononuclear cells. The Qiagen DNeasy Blood Extraction Kit was used to extract genomic DNA from the blood cell samples. Material for sequencing was PBMCs. The receptor comes from a woman aged 55-70 years in good health and CMV-seronegative. The chain uses TRBV30 and TRBJ1-3; the D gene is not confidently resolved. This receptor has the CDR3 CAWSRGSGNTIYF. Here is the DNA: TGTGCCTGGAGTCGAGGCTCTGGAAACACCATATATTTT.